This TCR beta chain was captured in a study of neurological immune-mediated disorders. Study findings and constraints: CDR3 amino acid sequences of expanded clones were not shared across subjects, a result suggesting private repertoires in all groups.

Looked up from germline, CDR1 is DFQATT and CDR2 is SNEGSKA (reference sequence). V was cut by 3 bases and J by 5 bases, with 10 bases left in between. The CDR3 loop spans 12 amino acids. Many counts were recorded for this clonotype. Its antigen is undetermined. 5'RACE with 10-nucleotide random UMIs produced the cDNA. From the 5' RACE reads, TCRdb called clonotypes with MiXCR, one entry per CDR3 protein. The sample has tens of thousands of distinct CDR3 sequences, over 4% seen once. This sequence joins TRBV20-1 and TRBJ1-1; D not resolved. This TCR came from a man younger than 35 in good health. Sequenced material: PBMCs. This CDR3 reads CSARYFGTEAFF. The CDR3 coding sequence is TGCAGTGCTAGGTATTTTGGGACTGAAGCTTTCTTT.